This T cell receptor beta chain was obtained from a study of control samples from healthy donors and cancer patients. The germline CDR1 and CDR2 sequences are LNHDA and SQIVND (reference sequence). The CDR3 is 12 amino acids. Trimming took off 3 bases at V and 9 bases at J, with 6 bases between the two ends. The data were produced by immunoSEQ multiplex PCR, yet TCRdb's version contains in-frame clones alone and is incomplete. Of tens of thousands of clones in the sample, 85% to 90% were seen once. This chain links TRBV19 with TRBJ1-6; D not resolved. What was sequenced was blood. This sequence originates from a man aged 50-59 years in good health. The CDR3 protein is CASSMEGSPLHF. The CDR3 coding sequence is TGTGCCAGTAGTATGGAGGGTTCACCCCTCCACTTT.